The T cell receptor (beta chain) under discussion was sequenced for a study of Ad26.COV2.S vaccination and SARS-CoV-2 variants (dated by TCRdb to the early 2020s). Study-wide context: Donors in the vaccine arm were drawn from COV1001, a multicentre, randomized, double-blind, placebo-controlled phase I-IIa trial testing Ad26.COV2.S in healthy adults. Ad26.COV2.S was administered intramuscularly at 5 x 10^10 or 1 x 10^11 viral particles, either as a single shot or as two shots given 56 days apart. TCRbeta repertoire sequencing served as the tool for gauging how specific and how broad the SARS-CoV-2-reactive T cell receptors were following Ad26.COV2.S vaccination. A total of about 30 samples were included in the TCR-sequenced set, comprising roughly 19 Ad26.COV2.S vaccine recipients, 5 placebo recipients and 8 SARS-CoV-2 convalescent individuals. Trial participants were randomized into five groups of five, in which low-dose or high-dose Ad26.COV2.S was given once or twice, or placebo was given on both occasions. Blinding of investigators to trial group allocation was maintained during experiments and outcome assessment. General findings and caveats noted by the study authors: Ad26.COV2.S recipients had higher spike-specific TCR breadth than placebo recipients (P = 0.0014). Substantial breadth of spike-specific CD8+ and CD4+ T cell responses was reported after vaccination. It was noted by the authors that total T cell responses may have been underestimated by the TCR breadth and depth analyses. Comparable non-spike TCR breadth was observed between vaccine and placebo recipients, consistent with only spike being contained in the vaccine. The study was not powered for comparison of responses between vaccine doses or regimens.

The germline V gene gives CDR1 as SGHTA and CDR2 as FQGTGA. Reading from cysteine to phenylalanine, the CDR3 counts 13 amino acids. This entry keeps only the CDR3 DNA: 39 bases, framed from base 1. Trimming at the junction amounts to 4 bases on V and 6 bases on J, and the germline ends lie 9 bases apart. TCRbeta CDR3 regions were sequenced with the immunoSEQ Assay. After extraction, genomic DNA underwent amplification by bias-controlled multiplex PCR, followed by high-throughput sequencing. Per the authors' processing: To quantify the absolute abundance of every unique TCRbeta CDR3 region, sequences were collapsed and filtered. Usable DNA was measured by amplifying reference genes present in all nucleated cells, and TCRbeta template counts were normalized to that usable DNA to estimate T cell fraction. Repertoire TCRs were annotated as SARS-CoV-2-specific by exact matching of V gene, CDR3 amino acid sequence and J gene to a known reactive TCR set. MIRA supplied the reference SARS-CoV-2 TCR set, which was filtered for enrichment in COVID-19-positive ImmuneCODE repertoires so that public or cross-reactive TCRs were removed. Drawing on the MIRA antigens, annotated TCRs were analysed further at the level of specific ORF or position within ORF. Depth was the summed frequency of annotated unique rearrangements, while breadth was defined as annotated unique rearrangements over total unique productive rearrangements. Two-sided Wilcoxon rank-sum tests were applied when comparing TCR breadth between groups. Not all clones reach the TCRdb copy of this immuneACCESS table, which keeps in-frame sequences only. Checked studies attribute under half of the gap to unresolved V genes and leave the rest unexplained. V, J and clone size derive from that table, while D and trimming were established from the DNA sequence. Counted in this sample were 350,000 to 500,000 clones; nearly 90% of them appeared once. Clones ranked in the top ten supply over 2% of the sample.

Turning to this clone: Its antigen is currently not known. Per-base quality was not reported, and no clone a single base away is much larger than it.

This sample's treatment or condition label indicates: roughly 19 received Ad26.COV2.S at low or high dose, single or two shots; several received placebo; per-sample allocation not given. For vaccine and placebo recipients, the sequenced repertoires came from samples collected on day 63 after the first injection. Cohort 1b enrolled around 23 adults aged 18-55 years at a single site in Boston, USA, between 29 July and 7 August 2020. Ad26.COV2.S was a replication-incompetent adenovirus type 26 vector that expressed a prefusion-stabilized SARS-CoV-2 spike protein derived from the original Wuhan strain.

The clonotype was recovered from a person between 18 and 65 years old who received the Ad26.COV2.S COVID-19 vaccine or a placebo. The sequenced sample was peripheral blood, obtained in a trial of Ad26.COV2.S vaccine versus placebo. The chain is assembled from TRBV7-3 and TRBJ1-4; too little of a D gene remains to name it. The CDR3 reads CASSSGPYEKLFF. In nucleotide form, the sequence is TGTGCCAGCAGCTCGGGCCCGTATGAAAAACTGTTTTTT.